The clone carrying this T cell receptor beta chain is a singleton in its sample. Its target is unknown. Mismatch with germline at one junction end may stem from a read error. During the collection period, no donor immune events like infections were recorded. This table comes from immunoSEQ multiplex PCR, and its TCRdb copy is limited to in-frame clones, with some not included. In the table there are approximately 81,000 clones, 84% of which are singletons. The source of the sample is a study of identifying expanded T cells in peripheral blood. Overall study findings and caveats: Technical replicates showed roughly 1.2 changed clones; approximately 2 weeks about 16.4; four weeks 19. Variance in clone template counts between approximately two-week samples significantly increased with total template count across all healthy donors.

The sample taken for sequencing was blood. This clonotype was sampled from a person aged 18 to 75 in good health.

The CDR3 protein is CAGRTGGNNEQFF. Written as DNA, the CDR3 is TGCGCCGGCAGGACGGGCGGTAACAATGAGCAGTTCTTC. The chain joins TRBV10-1 to TRBJ2-1, with unresolved D. This CDR3 is 13 amino acids long. Germline CDR1 WNHNN, CDR2 SYGVQD (reference sequence).